This T cell receptor beta chain came from a study of blood T cell repertoires in COVID-19. Study summary: Donors in the United States, Italy and Spain gave samples during acute or convalescent COVID-19.

Membership in each cohort depended on participant-reported clinical history. Symptom resolution, clearance, or two negative PCRs marked donors in Cohort 3 as recovered. Authors' processing steps: Counts of nucleated cells, estimated from reference gene primer amplification, were obtained. The assay was immunoSEQ multiplex PCR, and TCRdb's table has in-frame clones only and misses some. V and J calls and clone size follow that table, whereas D and trimming were derived from the DNA. The sample has 300,000 to 350,000 clones; 87% are singletons. Trimming at V came to 6 bases and at J to 1 base, leaving 5 bases not matched to a gene. The CDR3 sequence is 16 residues long. Germline-derived CDR1 and CDR2 are ENHRY and SYGVKD.

Sequences were obtained from PBMCs or T cells enriched from blood (not recorded which). This chain links TRBV10-3 with TRBJ2-3; 12 bases align to TRBD2. This TCR was recovered from a young woman who had recovered from COVID-19. This CDR3 is CAISPGLAGRTDTQYF. CDR3 coding DNA: TGTGCCATCAGCCCGGGACTAGCGGGCCGCACAGATACGCAGTATTTT.